This T cell receptor beta chain was recorded in a study of T cells in Graves' hyperthyroidism and ophthalmopathy. Overall study context: Peripheral blood specimens were obtained at initial diagnosis, prior to any treatment.

RNA transcripts gave rise to amplified TCR beta CDR3 regions. First-round RT-PCR with HTBI primers amplified the TCR CDR3 region. A single record per CDR3 protein comes from TCRdb applying MiXCR to the multiplex PCR reads. Here the sample spans roughly 400,000 distinct CDR3 sequences, more than 12% being singletons. The V gene's germline CDR1 is DFQATT and CDR2 SNEGSKA (reference sequence). This CDR3 comprises 13 residues. V was pared by 5 bases and J by 3 bases, with 11 bases between. For ophthalmopathy patients, the Clinical Activity Score was at least 3 and the NOSPECS grade at least 4; duration was under 3 months.

This sequence originates from a man aged 50 or older with Graves' ophthalmopathy. The chain links TRBV20-1 to TRBJ1-5; perhaps TRBD1 as D (6 bases). The sequenced material came from blood. Written as DNA, the CDR3 is TGCAGTGCTGGAGGACAGAACAATCAGCCCCAGCATTTT. This encodes CSAGGQNNQPQHF.